This passage covers 28 T cell receptor beta chains from one sample sequenced in a study of glioma-infiltrating T cells after dendritic cell vaccination. The data were produced by immunoSEQ multiplex PCR, yet TCRdb's version contains in-frame clones alone and is incomplete. The data hold roughly 20,000 clones, with about four fifths observed a single time. Sequences were derived from blood, sampled before dendritic cell vaccination. These receptors all come from a human donor with glioblastoma.

This clone has only a few counts. V and J are TRBV25-1 and TRBJ2-2; D possibly corresponds to TRBD1 (6 bases). The V end lost 7 bases, the J end lost 7 bases, and 13 bases lay between the germline ends. Germline CDR1 is MGHDK and CDR2 is SYGVNS. This CDR3 region has 13 residues. The CDR3 here is CASTQGLGGELFF. Written as DNA, the CDR3 is TGTGCCAGCACACAGGGTCTGGGCGGGGAGCTGTTTTTT.

The rearrangement joins TRBV4-3 to TRBJ2-7, with a weak D call TRBD2 (6 bases). Germline V lookup: CDR1 LGHNA, CDR2 YSLEER. The CDR3 is 15 amino acids. Trimming left V 0 bases short and J 3 bases short, with 12 bases between. The CDR3 DNA reads as TGCGCCAGCAGCCAAGAATCGGGACTCCACTACGAGCAGTACTTC. Its translation is CASSQESGLHYEQYF.

This chain joins TRBV6-5 and TRBJ1-2; 7 positions match TRBD1. The CDR3 totals 13 residues. After removal of 6 bases from V and 14 bases from J, the junction contained 15 bases not matched to a gene. Per the germline V gene, CDR1 is MNHEY and CDR2 is SVGAGI. The CDR3 DNA reads TGTGCCAGCAGCGACGGGGACAGCCCCTTTGGGACCTTC. This translates into CASSDGDSPFGTF.

The chain couples TRBV5-1 to TRBJ2-7; 8 positions agree with TRBD2. V lost 0 bases, J lost 0 bases, and 5 bases stayed unmatched. CDR3 length: 16 residues. The germline V gene encodes CDR1 SGHRS and CDR2 YFSETQ. The CDR3 nucleotides are TGCGCCAGCAGCTTGGACGGCGGGAGGAGCTCCTACGAGCAGTACTTC. Translating gives CASSLDGGRSSYEQYF.

This chain uses TRBV12-5 with TRBJ1-1, with D possibly TRBD1 on 6 matching bases. CDR3 length: 13 residues. The germline V gene encodes CDR1 LGHNT and CDR2 FRNRAP. With 4 bases removed from V and 4 bases from J, the gap between germline ends came to 10 bases. The CDR3 nucleotides read TGTGCTAGTGGTTCGAGGGGGACCACTGAAGCTTTCTTT. Protein: CASGSRGTTEAFF.

The V call is TRBV7-9, the J call TRBJ2-7; D uncertain. The CDR3 runs to 13 residues. The V end lost 6 bases, the J end lost 1 base, and 10 bases lay between the germline ends. Germline values: CDR1 SEHNR, CDR2 FQNEAQ (reference sequence). DNA for the CDR3: TGTGCCAGCAGAGTAGAGGAGTCCTACGAGCAGTACTTC. Amino acids: CASRVEESYEQYF.

The chain carries TRBV7-9 and TRBJ2-7, with D possibly TRBD2 on 6 matching bases. The CDR3 has 14 amino acids. From germline, CDR1 is SEHNR and CDR2 FQNEAQ (reference sequence). V was shortened by 4 bases and J by 2 bases, with 12 bases between the two germline ends. The chain's CDR3 is CASSSGTLTYEQYF. The CDR3 DNA follows: TGTGCCAGCAGCTCCGGGACTCTGACCTACGAGCAGTACTTC.

The V call is TRBV11-2, the J call TRBJ1-1; D is undetermined. CDR1 is SGHAT and CDR2 is FQNNGV in the germline V gene. Trimming removed 3 bases from V and 4 bases from J, with 24 bases in between. The CDR3 length is 18 residues. The CDR3 protein is CASSLGSRLQRAGTEAFF. The CDR3 coding sequence is TGTGCCAGCAGCTTGGGTTCGAGGCTCCAGAGGGCGGGCACTGAAGCTTTCTTT.

The chain uses TRBV5-4 and TRBJ2-4; maybe TRBD1 (8 bases). Trimming shortened V by 1 base and J by 3 bases, and 14 bases separated the two germline ends. The CDR3 is 16 amino acids. Germline V CDR1 and CDR2: SGHNT, YYREEE (reference sequence). This CDR3 reads CASSLRQGRGKNIQYF. In DNA, the CDR3 is TGTGCCAGCAGCTTGCGACAGGGGAGGGGCAAAAACATTCAGTACTTC.

The gene calls are TRBV7-2 and TRBJ2-2; perhaps TRBD2 as D (5 bases). Germline V CDR1 and CDR2: SGHTA, FQGNSA. V was cut by 4 bases and J by 6 bases, with 15 bases left in between. The CDR3 runs to 15 residues. This CDR3 reads CASSWETVTPGELFF. DNA of the CDR3: TGTGCCAGCAGCTGGGAGACGGTCACCCCCGGGGAGCTGTTTTTT. The full variable domain, rest sourced from reference TRBV7-2 and TRBJ2-2, is GAGVSQSPSNKVTEKGKDVELRCDPISGHTALYWYRQSLGQGLEFLIYFQGNSAPDKSGLPSDRFSAERTGGSVSTLTIQRTQQEDSAVYLCASSWETVTPGELFFGEGSRLTVL.

This rearrangement joins TRBV30 to TRBJ2-3, with D unclear. Germline V gene sequence: CDR1 GTSNPN, CDR2 SVGIG (reference sequence). The CDR3 length is 14 residues. V lost 2 bases and J 3 bases, leaving 12 bases between the germline ends. CDR3 loop: CAWSLISSTDTQYF. Here the CDR3 DNA reads TGTGCCTGGAGTCTAATTAGCAGTACAGATACGCAGTATTTT.

The chain uses TRBV28 and TRBJ1-1, with a possible D match to TRBD1 (6 bases). The CDR3 is 15 residues long. Germline V CDR1 and CDR2: MDHEN, SYDVKM. The V end lost 5 bases, the J end lost 4 bases, and 17 bases lay between the germline ends. CDR3 coding DNA: TGTGCCAGCAGTCCCCCCGGGGGGCGCGTCACTGAAGCTTTCTTT. Translation: CASSPPGGRVTEAFF. Together with reference TRBV28 and TRBJ1-1, the CDR3 gives the full variable domain: DVKVTQSSRYLVKRTGEKVFLECVQDMDHENMFWYRQDPGLGLRLIYFSYDVKMKEKGDIPEGYSVSREKKERFSLILESASTNQTSMYLCASSPPGGRVTEAFFGQGTRLTVV.

This clone was counted between two and nine times. This chain uses TRBV29-1 with TRBJ2-4; 9 bases are a match to TRBD2. CDR3 size: 15 residues. The germline V gene encodes CDR1 SQVTM and CDR2 ANQGSEA. Trimming at V came to 6 bases and at J to 8 bases, leaving 14 bases not matched to a gene. CDR3 nucleotide sequence: TGCAGCGTAACACGGGCGGGAGGGCCTTTGGACATTCAGTACTTC. It specifies CSVTRAGGPLDIQYF.

The V call is TRBV5-1, the J call TRBJ2-7; 8 bases are a match to TRBD2. This CDR3 region has 16 residues. Germline CDR1 SGHRS, CDR2 YFSETQ. V shed 4 bases and J 6 bases; nucleotides not matched to a gene: 15. The CDR3 sequence: CASSPLAGISLGEQYF. The DNA for the CDR3 is TGCGCCAGCAGCCCCTTAGCGGGAATTTCCCTCGGCGAGCAGTACTTC.

The genes are TRBV5-1 and TRBJ2-1; 7 bases match TRBD1. The germline gives CDR1 SGHRS, CDR2 YFSETQ. The CDR3 runs to 16 residues. The V and J ends lost 1 base and 2 bases, in that order; junction bases with no gene match: 6. The DNA of the CDR3 is TGCGCCAGCAGCTTGAGTGGACAGGTTACCTACAATGAGCAGTTCTTC. Amino acids: CASSLSGQVTYNEQFF.

This chain connects TRBV7-2 to TRBJ2-1, with a weak D call TRBD2 (6 bases). In germline, CDR1 is SGHTA, CDR2 FQGNSA. The V end lost 2 bases, the J end lost 4 bases, and 12 bases lay between the germline ends. CDR3 length equals 15 residues. CDR3: CASSLRRDPYNEQFF. As DNA, the CDR3 is TGTGCCAGCAGCTTAAGGCGGGACCCTTACAATGAGCAGTTCTTC.

This chain uses TRBV5-6 with TRBJ1-3; D is perhaps TRBD1 (5 bases). The germline V gene encodes CDR1 SGHDT and CDR2 YYEEEE. V lost 0 bases and J 4 bases, leaving 8 bases between the germline ends. The CDR3 is 14 amino acids. The CDR3 reads CASSLVRQGNTIYF. CDR3 DNA: TGTGCCAGCAGCTTGGTGAGACAGGGAAACACCATATATTTT.

The chain carries TRBV6-5 and TRBJ1-2; no firm D call. V shed 0 bases and J shed 5 bases, with 7 bases lying between them. Germline lookup yields CDR1 MNHEY and CDR2 SVGAGI. This CDR3 is built from 13 residues. The CDR3 DNA follows: TGTGCCAGCAGTTACTCGTTGCAGTATGGCTACACCTTC. Translated, it gives CASSYSLQYGYTF.

The chain joins TRBV27 to TRBJ2-7; D may be TRBD1 (5 bases). V was clipped by 6 bases and J by 2 bases, with 8 bases between them. This CDR3 has 12 residues. Germline CDR1 MNHEY, CDR2 SMNVEV (reference sequence). DNA of the CDR3: TGTGCCAGCAGCCCGGACACCTACGAGCAGTACTTC. It yields the protein CASSPDTYEQYF.

The chain employs TRBV19 and TRBJ2-1; no reliable D call. Germline V gene lookup returns CDR1 LNHDA and CDR2 SQIVND (reference sequence). The CDR3 spans 16 residues. Deletions cut 3 bases from V and 6 bases from J, with 18 bases between. The DNA for the CDR3 is TGTGCCAGTAGTATCATCTGGTCGGGTGCCGGCAATGAGCAGTTCTTC. This gives the protein CASSIIWSGAGNEQFF.

V gene TRBV11-2 combines with J gene TRBJ1-4; D gene ambiguous. This CDR3 contains 13 residues. V dropped 8 bases and J dropped 0 bases, with 7 bases sitting between them. Germline V gene lookup returns CDR1 SGHAT and CDR2 FQNNGV. The CDR3 DNA follows: TGTGCCAGCGGCCCCGCAACTAATGAAAAACTGTTTTTT. Translating it yields CASGPATNEKLFF.

V is TRBV5-1 and J is TRBJ2-4, with 10 bases fitting TRBD1. After removal of 4 bases from V and 2 bases from J, the junction contained 9 bases not matched to a gene. Germline V gives CDR1 SGHRS, CDR2 YFSETQ. The CDR3 totals 17 residues. The CDR3 DNA reads as TGCGCCAGCAGCCCGATGACAGGGGGCGCGCCCAAAAACATTCAGTACTTC. The encoded protein is CASSPMTGGAPKNIQYF. The complete variable domain, with remaining parts taken from reference TRBV5-1 and TRBJ2-4, reads KAGVTQTPRYLIKTRGQQVTLSCSPISGHRSVSWYQQTPGQGLQFLFEYFSETQRNKGNFPGRFSGRQFSNSRSEMNVSTLELGDSALYLCASSPMTGGAPKNIQYFGAGTRLSVL.

The V gene is TRBV7-8, the J gene TRBJ1-5; 9 nucleotides agree with TRBD1. V was clipped by 1 base and J by 1 base; unmatched bases: 2. Germline-derived CDR1 and CDR2 are SGHVS and FQNEAQ. The CDR3 runs 16 residues. CDR3 residues: CASSLVGTGSNQPQHF. The CDR3, as DNA: TGTGCCAGCAGCTTAGTAGGGACAGGGAGCAATCAGCCCCAGCATTTT.

This chain links TRBV5-1 with TRBJ2-5, with 10 nucleotides matching TRBD2. The CDR3 runs to 16 residues. J gave up 4 bases and V 1 base, and 7 bases lay outside the gene matches. The germline V gene has CDR1 SGHRS and CDR2 YFSETQ. The CDR3 reads CASSLRSSGSGETQYF. CDR3 in DNA: TGCGCCAGCAGCTTGCGGTCTAGCGGGAGCGGAGAGACCCAGTACTTC.

CDR3 amino acids: CASSLVAGTTEAFF. The CDR3 DNA reads TGTGCCAGCAGCTTAGTTGCGGGAACTACTGAAGCTTTCTTT. This chain connects TRBV7-8 to TRBJ1-1; D unclear. This CDR3 is 14 amino acids long. Trimming cost V 1 base and J 5 bases, with 11 bases left between them. Germline V lookup: CDR1 SGHVS, CDR2 FQNEAQ.

In this sample, this clone turned up once. The germline gene is not matched at one end of the junction; a read error may be the cause. In nucleotides, the CDR3 is TGTGCCAGCAGTATACAATCCGGGACAGTAAATTTC. Translation: CASSIQSGTVNF. This chain uses TRBV28 with TRBJ2-7, with TRBD1 identical over 7 bases. CDR1 and CDR2 (germline): MDHEN, SYDVKM. The CDR3 runs to 12 residues.

This sequence joins TRBV28 and TRBJ2-7; 10 bases align to TRBD1. The trim removed 4 bases at V and 4 bases at J, leaving 7 bases unmatched. The CDR3 runs 15 residues. Germline V gene lookup returns CDR1 MDHEN and CDR2 SYDVKM. The CDR3 bases are TGTGCCAGCAGTTCCACGGGACAGGGGACTTACGAGCAGTACTTC. Its protein product is CASSSTGQGTYEQYF.

The V call is TRBV5-5, the J call TRBJ2-1, with 12 bases lining up with TRBD2. The CDR3 covers 15 residues. The germline CDR1 and CDR2 sequences are SGHKS and YYEKEE (reference sequence). The ends lost 2 bases at V and 13 bases at J; junction bases unmatched: 10. DNA of the CDR3: TGTGCCAGCAGCTTTGGACTAGCGGGACAAGGGGAACAGTTCTTC. Translated, it gives CASSFGLAGQGEQFF.